This passage covers 8 T cell receptor beta chains from one sample sequenced in a study of blood T cell repertoires in COVID-19. Using immunoSEQ multiplex PCR, the repertoire was profiled, and TCRdb retains in-frame clones only, with some absent. The profile shows approximately 300,000 clones, about nine tenths of them singletons. Sequencing used PBMCs or T cells enriched from blood (not recorded which). The receptor set was obtained from a woman in her late teens or twenties who had recovered from COVID-19.

The V call is TRBV27, the J call TRBJ1-1; D gene ambiguous. The CDR3 is 13 residues long. Trimming cost V 3 bases and J 4 bases, with 9 bases left between them. Germline CDR1 and CDR2: MNHEY and SMNVEV (reference sequence). The chain's CDR3 is CASSFAQATEAFF. Here the CDR3 DNA reads TGTGCCAGCAGTTTCGCGCAGGCCACTGAAGCTTTCTTT.

The chain combines TRBV12-5 with TRBJ1-1; D remains ambiguous. Germline V lookup: CDR1 LGHNT, CDR2 FRNRAP. V was clipped by 6 bases and J by 5 bases, with 10 bases between them. This CDR3 is built from 12 residues. CDR3 in amino acids: CASGSGYTEAFF. Written as DNA, the CDR3 is TGTGCTAGTGGATCCGGGTATACTGAAGCTTTCTTT.

The genes are TRBV5-8 and TRBJ1-2; tentatively, D is TRBD1 (5 bases). The V and J ends lost 1 base and 0 bases respectively, with 16 bases between them. The CDR3 extends over 17 amino acids. Germline V lookup: CDR1 SGHTS, CDR2 YDEGEE. CDR3 coding DNA: TGTGCCAGCAGCTTGAAATTAATCGGGGGAACTAACTATGGCTACACCTTC. Its protein product is CASSLKLIGGTNYGYTF.

This clone was counted a single time. The gene calls are TRBV30 and TRBJ2-1, with D possibly being TRBD1 (5 bases). Germline V lookup: CDR1 GTSNPN, CDR2 SVGIG (reference sequence). The length of the CDR3 is 13 residues. Trimming left V 5 bases short and J 3 bases short, with 11 bases between. The CDR3 loop is CAWADRFYNEQFF. CDR3 nucleotides: TGTGCCTGGGCCGACAGATTCTACAATGAGCAGTTCTTC.

This rearrangement joins TRBV7-8 to TRBJ1-5; D not certain. CDR3 size: 13 residues. Trimming shortened V by 5 bases and J by 0 bases, and 5 bases separated the two germline ends. Germline V gives CDR1 SGHVS, CDR2 FQNEAQ. The CDR3 spells CASSRSSNQPQHF. DNA for the CDR3: TGTGCCAGCAGCAGGAGTAGCAATCAGCCCCAGCATTTT.

The J gene is TRBJ1-1, the V gene TRBV6-1, with 7 bases identical to TRBD1. The CDR3 sequence is 16 residues long. Germline lookup yields CDR1 MNHNS and CDR2 SASEGT. Germline trimming cut 2 bases from V and 3 bases from J; bases unmatched to any gene: 9. The CDR3 reads CASSEFLTGRYTEAFF. CDR3 nucleotides: TGTGCCAGCAGTGAATTCCTGACAGGGCGGTACACTGAAGCTTTCTTT.

This clone was seen a single time. This chain joins TRBV3-1 (or the pseudogene TRBV3-2) and TRBJ1-2; D may be TRBD1 (5 bases). With 0 bases removed from V and 4 bases from J, the gap between germline ends came to 12 bases. The CDR3 has 15 amino acids. Per germline, CDR1 LGHDT and CDR2 YNNKEL (reference sequence). The CDR3 loop reads CASSQDSKTVYGYTF. CDR3 DNA sequence: TGTGCCAGCAGCCAAGATTCGAAGACAGTCTATGGCTACACCTTC.

CDR3 in DNA: TGTGCCAGCAGCCAATCCCAGGGGGCAGCCGGACAGCCCCAGCATTTT. It specifies CASSQSQGAAGQPQHF. This sequence joins TRBV3-1 (or the pseudogene TRBV3-2) and TRBJ1-5; 8 bases fit TRBD1. CDR1 is LGHDT and CDR2 is YNNKEL in the germline V gene (reference sequence). Trimming cost V 2 bases and J 7 bases; bases outside gene matches: 10. The length of the CDR3 is 16 residues.